This T cell receptor (beta chain) appears in the sequencing data of a study of spatial heterogeneity in lung cancer. This clonotype was found many times. Specified time point: sample taken at primary tumor resection. In each case, whole RNA from tumor, nontumor lung or frozen PBMC was sequenced unsorted. There are 16 residues in the CDR3. In germline, CDR1 is KGHSH, CDR2 LQKENI. V was clipped by 0 bases and J by 5 bases; unmatched bases: 10. TCRdb reanalysed the 5' RACE reads using MiXCR and keeps one entry per CDR3 protein. In the table there are 30,000 to 45,000 distinct CDR3 sequences, 6.5% to 9% of which are singletons.

The material sequenced was PBMCs, taken at surgery. The J gene is TRBJ2-7, the V gene TRBV18; TRBD2 matches at 7 bases. The sequence derives from a female donor with early-stage non-small cell lung cancer. The CDR3 region is CASSPPGLSGVNEQYF. The CDR3 coding sequence is TGTGCCAGCTCACCACCGGGGCTGAGCGGGGTTAACGAGCAGTACTTC.